The clone carrying this TCR beta chain occurred many times. Antigen specificity is unknown. Amplification of TCR alpha and beta CDR3 regions from RNA used iRepertoire nested multiplex PCR. One entry per CDR3 protein results from TCRdb running MiXCR on the multiplex PCR reads. The sample contains approximately 400,000 distinct CDR3 sequences, 41% of which appear only once. The data derive from a study of glioma-infiltrating T cells. The overall study: Glioblastomas were WHO grade IV, sampled at first diagnosis; low-grade were grade II. General study findings and limits: Patients with low tissue-blood divergence carried a signature set of shared blood CDR3 motifs. Only very few CDR3 sequences appeared in both tissue and blood.

From germline, CDR1 is DFQATT and CDR2 SNEGSKA (reference sequence). The CDR3 runs 14 residues. J gave up 1 base and V 3 bases, and 3 bases lay outside the gene matches. The TCR was taken from a human donor with low-grade glioma or glioblastoma, undergoing nonglioma brain surgery, or in good health (not recorded which). Sequenced: glioma tissue, nonneoplastic brain tissue, or PBMCs (not recorded which). The gene calls are TRBV20-1 and TRBJ2-1, with 7 bases matching TRBD2. The chain's CDR3 is CSASEAGSYNEQFF. The CDR3 bases are TGCAGTGCTAGCGAAGCGGGATCCTACAATGAGCAGTTCTTC.